These T cell receptor beta chains were read from a single sample in a study of Graves' ophthalmopathy and Graves' hyperthyroidism. TCRdb reanalysed the multiplex PCR reads using MiXCR and keeps one entry per CDR3 protein. The sample has 450,000 or so distinct CDR3 sequences, around 15% seen once. The sample taken for sequencing was blood. These receptors were taken from a woman aged 25 to 39 with Graves' ophthalmopathy. Each CDR3 is given with its conserved first and last residue. Fields, in order: J gene, D gene, clone size, V gene, CDR3 DNA, CDR3 protein. A D gene is named only where the DNA matches it firmly. Some rows mark clone size as missing; the rest say once, few, many or name a class of expanded clone.

j_call: TRBJ2-7
d_call: NA
clone_size: many
v_call: TRBV30
cdr3_nt: TGTGCCTGGAGTCCTCATACAGGGACCACCTACGAGCAGTACTTC
cdr3_aa: CAWSPHTGTTYEQYF

j_call: TRBJ2-5
d_call: NA
clone_size: NA
v_call: TRBV6-5
cdr3_nt: TGTGCCAGCAGTTACTCCCCAACAGGGAAAGAGACCCAGTACTTC
cdr3_aa: CASSYSPTGKETQYF

j_call: TRBJ1-3
d_call: TRBD1
clone_size: many
v_call: TRBV6-1
cdr3_nt: TGTGCCAGCAGTGAAGAACGACCGCGGACAGGCAACAGAAACACCATATATTTT
cdr3_aa: CASSEERPRTGNRNTIYF

j_call: TRBJ1-2
d_call: NA
clone_size: NA
v_call: TRBV29-1
cdr3_nt: TGCAGCGTTGAACCCTCAGGGGTCGATGGCTACACCTTC
cdr3_aa: CSVEPSGVDGYTF

j_call: TRBJ2-5
d_call: NA
clone_size: NA
v_call: TRBV12-3/TRBV12-4
cdr3_nt: TGTGCCAGCAGTTTCCGGGAGCGGGAGACCCAGTACTTC
cdr3_aa: CASSFRERETQYF

j_call: TRBJ1-6
d_call: TRBD1
clone_size: many
v_call: TRBV7-2
cdr3_nt: TGTGCCAGCAGCTCGCGACAGGGTGAATCACCCCTCCACTTT
cdr3_aa: CASSSRQGESPLHF

j_call: TRBJ2-7
d_call: TRBD1
clone_size: many
v_call: TRBV12-3/TRBV12-4
cdr3_nt: TGTGCCAGCAGTTTTGAGGTGTCAGGGGGCAGAGAGCAGTACTTC
cdr3_aa: CASSFEVSGGREQYF

j_call: TRBJ1-2
d_call: NA
clone_size: many
v_call: TRBV6-1
cdr3_nt: TGTGCCAGCAGTGAAGTGGGGGGAGGGAACTATGGCTACACCTTC
cdr3_aa: CASSEVGGGNYGYTF

j_call: TRBJ2-5
d_call: NA
clone_size: many
v_call: TRBV6-2/TRBV6-3
cdr3_nt: TGTGCCAGCAGTTCCGAGGATTACCAAGAGACCCAGTACTTC
cdr3_aa: CASSSEDYQETQYF

j_call: TRBJ2-5
d_call: NA
clone_size: NA
v_call: TRBV30
cdr3_nt: TGTGCCTGGAGGACCGACCTGGCAGAGACCCAGTACTTC
cdr3_aa: CAWRTDLAETQYF

j_call: TRBJ2-7
d_call: NA
clone_size: many
v_call: TRBV7-9
cdr3_nt: TGTGCCAGCAGCTTAGTAAGGCCCGGCGTCTCCTACGAGCAGTACTTC
cdr3_aa: CASSLVRPGVSYEQYF

j_call: TRBJ2-2
d_call: NA
clone_size: many
v_call: TRBV24-1
cdr3_nt: TGTGCCACCAGTGACCTGGGACTCGCGAACACCGGGGAGCTGTTTTTT
cdr3_aa: CATSDLGLANTGELFF

j_call: TRBJ2-7
d_call: NA
clone_size: many
v_call: TRBV7-8
cdr3_nt: TGTGCCAGCAGCTCCCCCCACTACGAGCAGTACTTC
cdr3_aa: CASSSPHYEQYF

j_call: TRBJ1-5
d_call: NA
clone_size: many
v_call: TRBV6-2/TRBV6-3
cdr3_nt: TGTGCCAGCAGTTACTCGAACTTGGGCAGGGTAAGCAATCAGCCCCAGCATTTT
cdr3_aa: CASSYSNLGRVSNQPQHF

j_call: TRBJ2-7
d_call: NA
clone_size: many
v_call: TRBV10-2
cdr3_nt: TGCGCCAGCCTCGGATATGTGTGGGAGGAACGCTACGAGCAGTACTTC
cdr3_aa: CASLGYVWEERYEQYF

j_call: TRBJ1-2
d_call: NA
clone_size: many
v_call: TRBV12-3/TRBV12-4
cdr3_nt: TGTGCCAGCACCAGGCAGGGGAGACCCTATGGCTACACCTTC
cdr3_aa: CASTRQGRPYGYTF

j_call: TRBJ2-7
d_call: NA
clone_size: many
v_call: TRBV2
cdr3_nt: TGTGCCAGCAGTAGACAGTTCTACGAGCAGTACTTC
cdr3_aa: CASSRQFYEQYF

j_call: TRBJ1-3
d_call: NA
clone_size: many
v_call: TRBV12-3/TRBV12-4
cdr3_nt: TGTGCCAGCAGTGGACAAACCTCTGGAAACACCATATATTTT
cdr3_aa: CASSGQTSGNTIYF

j_call: TRBJ2-6
d_call: TRBD2
clone_size: many
v_call: TRBV12-3/TRBV12-4
cdr3_nt: TGTGCCAGCAGTGGGGGACTAGCGGACAACTCTGGGGCCAACGTCCTGACTTTC
cdr3_aa: CASSGGLADNSGANVLTF

j_call: TRBJ2-5
d_call: TRBD1
clone_size: NA
v_call: TRBV4-2
cdr3_nt: TGTGCCAGCAGCCAAGGGGACAGCAACCAAGAGACCCAGTACTTC
cdr3_aa: CASSQGDSNQETQYF

j_call: TRBJ2-5
d_call: NA
clone_size: many
v_call: TRBV4-2
cdr3_nt: TGTGCCAGCAGCCAAGATCAGGAAGAGACCCAGTACTTC
cdr3_aa: CASSQDQEETQYF

j_call: TRBJ2-7
d_call: NA
clone_size: many
v_call: TRBV5-1
cdr3_nt: TGCGCCAGCAGCGAGGTGGGATCAGACTACGAGCAGTACTTC
cdr3_aa: CASSEVGSDYEQYF

j_call: TRBJ2-7
d_call: NA
clone_size: many
v_call: TRBV11-2
cdr3_nt: TGTGCCAGCAGCTTAGGTCTCGGACGGGCCTACGAGCAGTACTTC
cdr3_aa: CASSLGLGRAYEQYF

j_call: TRBJ2-7
d_call: TRBD2
clone_size: NA
v_call: TRBV2
cdr3_nt: TGTGCCACCAGTAGCGGGCGGGGACCCTACGAGCAGTACTTC
cdr3_aa: CATSSGRGPYEQYF

j_call: TRBJ2-2
d_call: NA
clone_size: few
v_call: TRBV19
cdr3_nt: TGTGCCAGTAGTATTGCGGGGACATTAACTAACACCGGGGAGCTGTTTTTT
cdr3_aa: CASSIAGTLTNTGELFF

j_call: TRBJ2-5
d_call: NA
clone_size: many
v_call: TRBV11-2
cdr3_nt: TGTGCCAGCAGCTTCCCCGTAGGGGTTCAAGAGACCCAGTACTTC
cdr3_aa: CASSFPVGVQETQYF